This record looks at one T cell receptor beta chain sequence and its context. Antigen: not known. RNA was isolated and reverse transcribed to cDNA, the sequencing template. TCRdb's copy holds only in-frame clones and misses some; the assay was immunoSEQ multiplex PCR. The sample gives 85,000 to 95,000 clones, about three quarters of which show up once; around 15% is in the top ten. These data are taken from a study of CD8+ T cells in alopecia areata. Study-wide context: Patients in the treated group were given tofacitinib by mouth, 5 to 10 mg twice a day. Severity in treated patients was scored by percentage of scalp area affected.

Sample treatment: oral pan-JAK inhibitor, 5-10 mg twice daily. Deletions cut 4 bases from V and 3 bases from J, with 7 bases between. Germline V gives CDR1 LGHNT, CDR2 FRNRAP. The CDR3 is 12 residues long. The study, taken as a whole, reports: Scalp clonality and expanded CD8+ clones among the top 100 were significantly decreased by tofacitinib.

The sequence derives from a human donor with alopecia areata. Material: CD8+ T cells sorted from blood, obtained at week 44, from a patient treated with tofacitinib. The chain recombines TRBV12-5 with TRBJ2-7; tentative D call: TRBD2 (5 bases). CDR3 amino acids: CASGSGIYEQYF. In nucleotides, the CDR3 is TGTGCTAGTGGTTCCGGGATCTACGAGCAGTACTTC.